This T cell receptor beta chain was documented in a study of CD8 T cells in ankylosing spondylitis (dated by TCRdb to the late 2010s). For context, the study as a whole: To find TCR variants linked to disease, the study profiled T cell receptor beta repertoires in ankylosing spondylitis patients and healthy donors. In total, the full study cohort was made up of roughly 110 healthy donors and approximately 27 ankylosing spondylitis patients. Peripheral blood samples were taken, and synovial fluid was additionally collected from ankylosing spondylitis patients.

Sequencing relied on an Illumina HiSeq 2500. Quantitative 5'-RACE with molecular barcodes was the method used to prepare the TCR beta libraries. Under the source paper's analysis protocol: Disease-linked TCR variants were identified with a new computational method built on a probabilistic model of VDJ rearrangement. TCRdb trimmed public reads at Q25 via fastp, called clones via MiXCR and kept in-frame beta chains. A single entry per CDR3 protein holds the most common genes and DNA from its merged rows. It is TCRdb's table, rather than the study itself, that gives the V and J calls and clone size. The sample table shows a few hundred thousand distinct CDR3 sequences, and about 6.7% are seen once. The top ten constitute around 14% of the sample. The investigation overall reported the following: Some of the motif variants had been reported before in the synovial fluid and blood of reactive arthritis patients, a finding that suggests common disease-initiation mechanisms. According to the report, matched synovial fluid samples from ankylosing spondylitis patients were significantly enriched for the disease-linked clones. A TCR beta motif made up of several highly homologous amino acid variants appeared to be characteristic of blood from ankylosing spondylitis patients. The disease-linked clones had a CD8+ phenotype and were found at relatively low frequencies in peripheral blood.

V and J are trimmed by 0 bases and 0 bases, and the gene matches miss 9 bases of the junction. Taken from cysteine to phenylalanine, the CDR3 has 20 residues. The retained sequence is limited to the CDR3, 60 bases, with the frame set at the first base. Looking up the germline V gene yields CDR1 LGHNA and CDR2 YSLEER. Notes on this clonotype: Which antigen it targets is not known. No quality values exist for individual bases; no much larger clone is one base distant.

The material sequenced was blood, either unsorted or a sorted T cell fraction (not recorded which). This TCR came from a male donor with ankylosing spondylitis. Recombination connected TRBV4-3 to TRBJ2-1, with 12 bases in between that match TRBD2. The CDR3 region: CASSQENRLAGASSYNEQFF. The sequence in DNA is TGCGCCAGCAGCCAAGAAAACAGACTAGCGGGAGCTAGCTCCTACAATGAGCAGTTCTTC.